Listed below are T cell receptor beta chains from one sample, sequenced in a study of identical twins. In TCRdb, the 5' RACE reads were re-called with MiXCR into one record per CDR3 protein. The table shows approximately 300,000 distinct CDR3 sequences, with roughly 9% occurring only once. The sample also formed part of further work on yellow fever vaccine responses in identical twins.

Sequencing used CD8+ T cells sorted from blood. All receptors derive from a woman between 18 and 29 years old in good health. Each CDR3 is given with its conserved first and last residue. Each record gives: clone size, V gene, J gene, D gene, CDR3 DNA, CDR3 protein. D genes are given only for firm matches. Clone size, where shown, is once, few, many, or a class for clones that have expanded.

many	TRBV7-8	TRBJ2-1	NA	TGTGCCAGCAGCTATCGTCAGGGGATTTACAATGAGCAGTTCTTC	CASSYRQGIYNEQFF
NA	TRBV6-4	TRBJ2-2	TRBD1	TGTGCCAGCAGTGAGACGGCAGGGGGGAACACCGGGGAGCTGTTTTTT	CASSETAGGNTGELFF
many	TRBV20-1	TRBJ2-2	TRBD1	TGCAGTGCTAGAGATAGGGACAGGGGTGACACCGGGGAGCTGTTTTTT	CSARDRDRGDTGELFF
NA	TRBV7-9	TRBJ2-7	NA	TGTGCCAGCAGCTTAGCTGGGAGGGAGCAGTACTTC	CASSLAGREQYF
few	TRBV5-1	TRBJ2-3	TRBD2	TGCGCCAGCAGCTCTTTAGCGGGGCTCCTAGAATTCACAGATACGCAGTATTTT	CASSSLAGLLEFTDTQYF
many	TRBV3-1	TRBJ2-7	TRBD2	TGTGCCAGCAGCCAAGCGGGACTAGCGCCCTACGAGCAGTACTTC	CASSQAGLAPYEQYF
many	TRBV10-3	TRBJ2-1	NA	TGTGCCATCAGTGAGGGACTCCTATACAATGAGCAGTTCTTC	CAISEGLLYNEQFF
many	TRBV4-2	TRBJ2-1	TRBD1	TGTGCCAGCAGCCAGGAGGGACAGGGAAACTACAATGAGCAGTTCTTC	CASSQEGQGNYNEQFF
NA	TRBV11-2	TRBJ1-1	NA	TGTGCCAGCAGCTTAATGTATGGTCAGGGGACGGGGTCTGGCTATGAAGATTTCTTT	CASSLMYGQGTGSGYEDFF
many	TRBV28	TRBJ2-7	NA	TGTGCCAGCAGCCCCCCCTTCTACGAGCAGTACTTC	CASSPPFYEQYF
NA	TRBV7-9	TRBJ1-4	NA	TGTGCCAGCAGCCCACCGGGTACTGAAAAACTGTTTTTT	CASSPPGTEKLFF